These 28 T cell receptor beta chains originate from one sample sequenced in a study of spatial heterogeneity in lung cancer. Sample time point: sample taken at primary tumor resection. Whole RNA obtained from tumor, nontumor lung or frozen PBMC underwent sequencing without sorting. TCRdb reanalysed the 5' RACE reads using MiXCR and keeps one entry per CDR3 protein. The table has thousands of distinct CDR3 sequences, roughly 53% seen once. The sample consisted of PBMCs, taken at surgery. These receptors all stem from a female donor with early-stage non-small cell lung cancer.

As for this clonotype: This beta chain turned up in a library designed for alpha chains; as an off-target read, its abundance says little. The chain is built from TRBV28 and TRBJ1-1; no firm D call. This CDR3 region has 20 residues. V lost 5 bases and J lost 1, with 29 bases in between. Per the germline V gene, CDR1 is MDHEN and CDR2 is SYDVKM. Here the CDR3 DNA reads TGTGCCAGCAGTCCGACTCCCCGCCACTACAGCAAATTGAGGAACACTGAAGCTTTCTTT. The encoded protein is CASSPTPRHYSKLRNTEAFF. Full variable domain (remainder filled in from reference TRBV28 and TRBJ1-1): DVKVTQSSRYLVKRTGEKVFLECVQDMDHENMFWYRQDPGLGLRLIYFSYDVKMKEKGDIPEGYSVSREKKERFSLILESASTNQTSMYLCASSPTPRHYSKLRNTEAFFGQGTRLTVV.

With respect to this clonotype: This beta chain was picked up by a library intended for alpha chains and is off target, so its count carries little meaning. The chain combines TRBV4-2 with TRBJ2-3, with TRBD1 identical over 9 bases. V shed 0 bases, J shed 6 bases, and the junction held 4 bases outside the gene matches. The germline gives CDR1 LGHNA, CDR2 YNFKEQ. The CDR3 is 15 amino acids. The CDR3 spells CASSQDGDRVDTQYF. CDR3 in DNA: TGTGCCAGCAGCCAAGATGGGGACAGGGTCGATACGCAGTATTTT.

As regards this clonotype: The size of this beta chain means little, since it is a stray read in a library made for alpha chains. The chain links TRBV27 to TRBJ2-2, with 11 bases lining up with TRBD2. The CDR3 spans 16 residues. Germline trimming cut 2 bases from V and 6 bases from J; bases unmatched to any gene: 5. The germline V gene has CDR1 MNHEY and CDR2 SMNVEV (reference sequence). The CDR3 protein is CASSLRTSGFAGELFF. Written as DNA, the CDR3 is TGTGCCAGCAGTTTAAGGACTAGCGGGTTCGCCGGGGAGCTGTTTTTT.

Details on this clonotype: This beta chain is an off-target read within a library intended for alpha chains, so its frequency means little. V gene TRBV7-2 combines with J gene TRBJ2-2; 8 nucleotides align to TRBD2. The CDR3 covers 18 residues. Germline V lookup: CDR1 SGHTA, CDR2 FQGNSA. The junction had 11 bases not matched to a gene; V was cut back by 5 bases and J by 0 bases. CDR3 amino acids: CASSAIAGPAANTGELFF. Here the CDR3 DNA reads TGTGCCAGCAGCGCAATAGCGGGACCTGCAGCGAACACCGGGGAGCTGTTTTTT.

This clonotype has just a few counts. This beta chain was picked up by a library intended for alpha chains and is off target, so its count carries little meaning. The chain combines TRBV9 with TRBJ2-3; 8 bases agree with TRBD2. CDR3 length: 14 residues. In germline, CDR1 is SGDLS, CDR2 YYNGEE. After removal of 3 bases from V and 0 bases from J, the junction contained 0 bases not matched to a gene. For the CDR3, the DNA is TGTGCCAGCAGCGCTAGCGGGAGCACAGATACGCAGTATTTT. Protein product: CASSASGSTDTQYF.

Concerning this clonotype: This beta chain represents an off-target read in a library built for alpha chains; its size is of limited meaning. The chain has TRBV10-3 and TRBJ2-3; TRBD1 matches 7 bases. Germline CDR1 ENHRY, CDR2 SYGVKD. Trimming cost V 3 bases and J 2 bases; bases outside gene matches: 11. The CDR3 extends over 17 amino acids. The chain's CDR3 is CAISDSMDRNPTDTQYF. The CDR3 nucleotides read TGTGCCATCAGTGATTCTATGGACAGGAACCCCACAGATACGCAGTATTTT.

Comment on this clonotype: Because this beta chain is a stray read in a library intended to capture alpha chains, its abundance should not be given much weight. This chain connects TRBV19 to TRBJ2-3; maybe TRBD2 (6 bases). Trimming shortened V by 6 bases and J by 6 bases, and 16 bases separated the two germline ends. CDR1 LNHDA and CDR2 SQIVND come from the germline V gene (reference sequence). The CDR3 runs 14 residues. The CDR3 sequence: CASRFTVAGDTQYF. The CDR3 DNA reads as TGTGCCAGTAGATTTACGGTTGCGGGGGATACGCAGTATTTT.

A remark on this clonotype: A library made for alpha chains picked up this beta chain off target, so its size means little. The chain employs TRBV10-3 and TRBJ2-3, with 15 nucleotides matching TRBD2. J lost 1 base, V lost 6 bases, and 8 bases had no gene match. CDR3 length: 18 amino acids. In germline, CDR1 is ENHRY, CDR2 SYGVKD. In nucleotides, the CDR3 is TGTGCCATCAGACAAGGACTAGCGGGGGGGCCGGGCACAGATACGCAGTATTTT. It specifies CAIRQGLAGGPGTDTQYF.

About this clonotype: This beta chain is an unintended read in a library built for alpha chains; its size means little. The chain uses TRBV4-1 and TRBJ2-1; no clear D gene. The CDR3 covers 12 residues. In germline, CDR1 is MGHRA, CDR2 YSYEKL. Trimming left V 4 bases short and J 4 bases short, with 5 bases between. CDR3 coding DNA: TGCGCCAGCAGCCCAGAGTACAATGAGCAGTTCTTC. It yields the protein CASSPEYNEQFF.

Concerning this clonotype itself: This beta chain lies outside the target of a library built for alpha chains; its clone size means little. The chain links TRBV18 to TRBJ1-4; no definite D call. Between the trimmed V and J ends, which lost 3 bases and 2 bases, there was a span of 10 bases. Germline CDR1 reads KGHSH; CDR2 reads LQKENI. This CDR3 spans 15 amino acids. The CDR3 coding sequence is TGTGCCAGCTCACCGATAGGTGTCACTAATGAAAAACTGTTTTTT. The encoded protein is CASSPIGVTNEKLFF.

This clonotype was seen a few times. This beta chain turned up in a library designed for alpha chains; as an off-target read, its abundance says little. V and J are TRBV5-4 and TRBJ2-1; the D gene is possibly TRBD1 (6 bases). V lost 4 bases to trimming and J lost 5 bases, with 19 bases between them. The CDR3 runs 16 residues. Germline CDR1 reads SGHNT; CDR2 reads YYREEE (reference sequence). The CDR3 loop reads CASSTPPWGLHNEQFF. The CDR3 DNA reads as TGTGCCAGCAGCACCCCCCCCTGGGGGCTTCACAATGAGCAGTTCTTC.

A word on this clonotype: Little can be read into the size of this beta chain, an off-target read in a library designed for alpha chains. The chain recombines TRBV5-6 with TRBJ2-1; unclear D gene. This CDR3 is 15 amino acids long. Trimming pared 0 bases from V and 0 bases from J, leaving 7 bases between. Germline CDR1 reads SGHDT; CDR2 reads YYEEEE. DNA for the CDR3: TGTGCCAGCAGCTTGGTAGAGAGCTCCTACAATGAGCAGTTCTTC. This sequence encodes CASSLVESSYNEQFF.

This clonotype was picked up a small number of times. Little can be read into the size of this beta chain, an off-target read in a library designed for alpha chains. The V call is TRBV7-9, the J call TRBJ2-7; no clear D gene. The CDR3 is made up of 14 amino acids. V lost 4 bases, J lost 5 bases, and 15 bases lay in between. Per the germline V gene, CDR1 is SEHNR and CDR2 is FQNEAQ (reference sequence). This CDR3 is CASSYGQFGNEQYF. The CDR3 DNA reads as TGTGCCAGCAGCTATGGGCAGTTTGGGAACGAGCAGTACTTC.

With respect to this clonotype: This beta chain is a stray read from a library made for alpha chains; its abundance is not meaningful. The chain combines TRBV2 with TRBJ2-6; D is unresolved. Trimming took 6 bases from V and 0 from J, leaving 3 bases between them. Germline V gene data show CDR1 as SNHLY and CDR2 as FYNNEI. There are 13 residues in the CDR3. The CDR3 here is CASRTSGANVLTF. Written as DNA, the CDR3 is TGTGCCAGCAGGACCTCTGGGGCCAACGTCCTGACTTTC.

On this clonotype: The library was built for alpha chains, so this beta chain is an off-target read and its size means little. The rearrangement uses TRBV20-1 and TRBJ2-3; D unresolved. This CDR3 comprises 12 residues. V lost 0 bases and J lost 2, with 3 bases in between. From germline, CDR1 is DFQATT and CDR2 SNEGSKA (reference sequence). The CDR3: CSAREYTDTQYF. As DNA, the CDR3 is TGCAGTGCTAGAGAATACACAGATACGCAGTATTTT.

This clonotype was observed a few times. The size of this beta chain means little, since it is a stray read in a library made for alpha chains. This chain uses TRBV19 with TRBJ2-7; either TRBD1 or TRBD2 may supply D (6 bases each). The germline V gene encodes CDR1 LNHDA and CDR2 SQIVND (reference sequence). The CDR3 length is 15 residues. V gave up 3 bases and J gave up 1 base, with 13 bases separating them. In nucleotides, the CDR3 is TGTGCCAGTAGTATCGGAGAGGGGGGATCCTACGAGCAGTACTTC. Its protein product is CASSIGEGGSYEQYF.

On this clonotype itself: The library was built for alpha chains, so this beta chain is an off-target read and its size means little. V gene TRBV2 combines with J gene TRBJ2-3; D may be TRBD1 (5 bases). Per germline, CDR1 SNHLY and CDR2 FYNNEI. The CDR3 contains 14 residues. The ends were cut back, 6 bases at V and 0 bases at J, with 10 bases in the middle. The DNA for the CDR3 is TGTGCCAGCAGAAGGGGCATTAGCACAGATACGCAGTATTTT. Translation: CASRRGISTDTQYF. Supplemented by reference TRBV2 and TRBJ2-3, the full variable domain reads EPEVTQTPSHQVTQMGQEVILRCVPISNHLYFYWYRQILGQKVEFLVSFYNNEISEKSEIFDDQFSVERPDGSNFTLKIRSTKLEDSAMYFCASRRGISTDTQYFGPGTRLTVL.

Of note for this clonotype: Little can be read into the size of this beta chain, an off-target read in a library designed for alpha chains. The DNA of the CDR3 is TGTGCCAGCAGTTTAGCGGGCGCTACCGGGGAGCTGTTTTTT. Translation gives CASSLAGATGELFF. The rearrangement links TRBV6-4 to TRBJ2-2; 7 nucleotides line up with TRBD2. Unmatched junction bases numbered 5, after V lost 5 bases and J lost 5 bases. The CDR3 covers 14 residues. Germline V CDR1 and CDR2: MRHNA, SNTAGT.

This clonotype was recorded a few times. For a library built for alpha chains, this beta chain is a stray read; little rests on its size. The chain couples TRBV7-9 to TRBJ2-3; possibly TRBD1 or TRBD2 for D (6 bases each). The length of the CDR3 is 15 residues. Germline lookup yields CDR1 SEHNR and CDR2 FQNEAQ (reference sequence). The V and J ends lost 4 bases and 1 base respectively, with 12 bases between them. In nucleotides, the CDR3 is TGTGCCAGCAGCTCGCGGGACACCCGCACAGATACGCAGTATTTT. Translating gives CASSSRDTRTDTQYF.

On this clonotype: This beta chain is a stray read from a library made for alpha chains; its abundance is not meaningful. This chain joins TRBV11-1 and TRBJ2-3; D is perhaps TRBD1 (6 bases). The CDR3 has 16 amino acids. V was trimmed by 1 base and J by 2 bases, leaving 13 bases between them. The germline V gene encodes CDR1 SGHAT and CDR2 FQDESV (reference sequence). The CDR3 reads CASSLDTGSVTDTQYF. DNA of the CDR3: TGTGCCAGCAGCTTAGATACAGGGTCCGTCACAGATACGCAGTATTTT.

This clonotype is medium-sized within its sample. Within a library made for alpha chains, this beta chain is off target, and its count is uninformative. The V call is TRBV7-2, the J call TRBJ2-3, with D unresolved. CDR1 is SGHTA and CDR2 is FQGNSA in the germline V gene. There are 15 residues in the CDR3. V gave up 7 bases and J gave up 0 bases, with 14 bases separating them. The CDR3 DNA sequence: TGTGCCAGCACACCTGGGATAACTAGCACAGATACGCAGTATTTT. Protein product: CASTPGITSTDTQYF. Together with reference TRBV7-2 and TRBJ2-3, the CDR3 gives the full variable domain: GAGVSQSPSNKVTEKGKDVELRCDPISGHTALYWYRQSLGQGLEFLIYFQGNSAPDKSGLPSDRFSAERTGGSVSTLTIQRTQQEDSAVYLCASTPGITSTDTQYFGPGTRLTVL.

This clonotype is categorized as medium-sized. With the library built for alpha chains, this beta chain is off target and its frequency is not meaningful. V gene TRBV11-2 combines with J gene TRBJ2-1, with 10 bases lining up with TRBD2. J was trimmed by 16 bases and V by 4 bases; bases with no gene match: 25. The germline V gene encodes CDR1 SGHAT and CDR2 FQNNGV. This CDR3 comprises 18 residues. Here the CDR3 reads CASSSPSRAGGPLAGAFF. The CDR3 DNA reads TGTGCCAGCAGCTCCCCATCAAGAGCGGGAGGGCCTCTTGCAGGCGCCTTCTTC.

This clonotype was found a few times. Sequence at one end of the junction differs from germline and may be a read error. This beta chain turned up in a library designed for alpha chains; as an off-target read, its abundance says little. This chain connects TRBV29-1 to TRBJ2-7; D is possibly TRBD2 (5 bases). Germline V gives CDR1 SQVTM, CDR2 ANQGSEA. This CDR3 is 12 amino acids long. CDR3 sequence reads: CGVEDRGYEQYF. The DNA for the CDR3 is TGCGGCGTTGAAGATCGGGGTTACGAGCAGTACTTC.

To note about this clonotype: This beta chain was picked up by a library intended for alpha chains and is off target, so its count carries little meaning. The genes are TRBV28 and TRBJ2-5; D possibly corresponds to TRBD2 (6 bases). Trimming cost V 2 bases and J 1 base, with 14 bases left between them. CDR1 is MDHEN, CDR2 SYDVKM, per germline. This CDR3 comprises 16 residues. The chain's CDR3 is CASSLVAAGLQETQYF. The CDR3 DNA sequence: TGTGCCAGCAGTTTAGTAGCAGCGGGTCTCCAAGAGACCCAGTACTTC.

About this clonotype: For a library built for alpha chains, this beta chain is a stray read; little rests on its size. This rearrangement joins TRBV29-1 to TRBJ2-1; either TRBD1 or TRBD2 may supply D (5 bases each). The V gene's germline CDR1 is SQVTM and CDR2 ANQGSEA. The CDR3 has 14 residues. V was shortened by 0 bases and J by 8 bases, with 14 bases between the two germline ends. The CDR3 nucleotides are TGCAGCGTTGAAGAAAAAGGTGGGGGTTATGAGCAGTTCTTC. Amino acids: CSVEEKGGGYEQFF.

Points on this clonotype: In a library made to pick up alpha chains, this beta chain is a stray read with a size that means little. V gene TRBV29-1 combines with J gene TRBJ2-1; 10 bases match TRBD2. CDR3 length: 15 residues. Germline assignment: CDR1 SQVTM and CDR2 ANQGSEA. V lost 4 bases, J lost 6 bases, and 9 bases stayed unmatched. The CDR3 region has the DNA TGCAGCGTTGCGATCGGGACTAGCGAGCGCAATGAGCAGTTCTTC. Protein: CSVAIGTSERNEQFF.

As concerns this clonotype: Since it is a stray read in a library aimed at alpha chains, this beta chain has a size that is not meaningful. The rearrangement links TRBV21-1 to TRBJ2-7; the table's D call, TRBD1, has no DNA check behind it. TRBV21-1 is a recognized pseudogene. This CDR3 is built from 17 residues. CDR3 nucleotide sequence: TGTGCCAGCAGCTCAGTACCCGGACAGGGGGGGACCTACGAGCAGTACTTC. As protein: CASSSVPGQGGTYEQYF.

Worth noting for this clonotype: This beta chain lies outside the target of a library built for alpha chains; its clone size means little. CDR3 bases: TGTGCCAGCAGCAGAGGGACGTACACCGGGGAGCTGTTTTTT. Translated, it gives CASSRGTYTGELFF. This rearrangement joins TRBV7-6 to TRBJ2-2; the D call may be TRBD1 or TRBD2 (5 bases each). Germline V gene data show CDR1 as SGHVS and CDR2 as FNYEAQ. V gave up 5 bases and J gave up 3 bases, with 10 bases separating them. The CDR3 consists of 14 residues.